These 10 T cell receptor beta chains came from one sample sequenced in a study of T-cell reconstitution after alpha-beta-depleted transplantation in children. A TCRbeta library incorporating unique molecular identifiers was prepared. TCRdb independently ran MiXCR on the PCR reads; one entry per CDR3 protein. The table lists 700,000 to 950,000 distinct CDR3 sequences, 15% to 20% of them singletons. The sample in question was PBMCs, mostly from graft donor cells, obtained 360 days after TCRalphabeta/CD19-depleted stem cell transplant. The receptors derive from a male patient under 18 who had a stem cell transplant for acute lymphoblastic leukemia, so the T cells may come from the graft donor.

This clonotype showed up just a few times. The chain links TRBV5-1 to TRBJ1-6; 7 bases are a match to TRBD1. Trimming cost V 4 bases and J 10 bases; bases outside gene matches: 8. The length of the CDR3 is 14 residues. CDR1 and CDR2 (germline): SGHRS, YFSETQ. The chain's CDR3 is CASSRWDSSSPLHF. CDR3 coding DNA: TGCGCCAGCAGCAGGTGGGACAGTAGCTCACCCCTCCACTTT.

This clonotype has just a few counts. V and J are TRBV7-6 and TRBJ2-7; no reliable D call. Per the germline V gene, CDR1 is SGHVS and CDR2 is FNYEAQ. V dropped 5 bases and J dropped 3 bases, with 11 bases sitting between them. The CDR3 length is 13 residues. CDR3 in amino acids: CASSDMGLYEQYF. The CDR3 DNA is TGTGCCAGCAGCGATATGGGCCTCTACGAGCAGTACTTC.

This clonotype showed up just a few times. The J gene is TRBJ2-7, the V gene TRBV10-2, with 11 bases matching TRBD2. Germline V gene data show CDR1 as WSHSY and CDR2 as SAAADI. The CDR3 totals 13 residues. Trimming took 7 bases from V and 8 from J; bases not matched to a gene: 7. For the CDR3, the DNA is TGCGCCAGCATTCTAACTAGCGGGAGCCAGCAGTACTTC. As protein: CASILTSGSQQYF.

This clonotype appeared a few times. CDR3 region: CATGEGAGMNTEAFF. Written as DNA, the CDR3 is TGTGCCACTGGGGAGGGGGCCGGAATGAACACTGAAGCTTTCTTT. The gene calls are TRBV7-8 and TRBJ1-1; 7 bases are a match to TRBD1. CDR3 length: 15 residues. Germline lookup yields CDR1 SGHVS and CDR2 FQNEAQ. The junction had 11 bases not matched to a gene; V was cut back by 10 bases and J by 0 bases.

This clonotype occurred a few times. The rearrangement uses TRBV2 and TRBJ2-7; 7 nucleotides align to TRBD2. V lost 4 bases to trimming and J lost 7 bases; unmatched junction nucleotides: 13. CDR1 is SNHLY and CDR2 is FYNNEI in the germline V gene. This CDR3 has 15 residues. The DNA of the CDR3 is TGTGCCAGCAGTGGTACGGCGGGAGCCCTCGAGGAGCAGTACTTC. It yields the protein CASSGTAGALEEQYF.

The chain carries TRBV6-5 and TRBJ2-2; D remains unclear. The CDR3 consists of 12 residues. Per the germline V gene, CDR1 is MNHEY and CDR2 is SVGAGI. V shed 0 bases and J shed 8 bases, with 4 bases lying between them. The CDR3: CASSYSAGELFF. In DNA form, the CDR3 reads TGTGCCAGCAGTTACTCGGCGGGGGAGCTGTTTTTT.

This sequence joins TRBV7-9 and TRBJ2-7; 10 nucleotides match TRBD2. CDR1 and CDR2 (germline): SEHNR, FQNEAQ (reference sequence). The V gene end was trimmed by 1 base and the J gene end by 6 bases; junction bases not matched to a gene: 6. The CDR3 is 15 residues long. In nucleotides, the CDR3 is TGTGCCAGCAGCTTAGGGGGGCTAGCGGGAGTCGAGCAGTACTTC. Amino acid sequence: CASSLGGLAGVEQYF.

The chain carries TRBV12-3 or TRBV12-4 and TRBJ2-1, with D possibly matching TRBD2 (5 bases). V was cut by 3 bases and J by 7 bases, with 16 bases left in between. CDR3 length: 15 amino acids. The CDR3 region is CASSLRVYIRNEQFF. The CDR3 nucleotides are TGTGCCAGCAGTTTGAGGGTCTATATAAGGAATGAGCAGTTCTTC.

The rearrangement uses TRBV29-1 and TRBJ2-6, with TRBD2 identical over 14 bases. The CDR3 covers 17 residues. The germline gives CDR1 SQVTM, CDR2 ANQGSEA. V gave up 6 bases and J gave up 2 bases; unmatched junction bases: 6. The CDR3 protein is CSVRLAGGPAGANVLTF. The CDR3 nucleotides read TGCAGCGTCCGACTAGCGGGAGGGCCAGCTGGGGCCAACGTCCTGACTTTC.

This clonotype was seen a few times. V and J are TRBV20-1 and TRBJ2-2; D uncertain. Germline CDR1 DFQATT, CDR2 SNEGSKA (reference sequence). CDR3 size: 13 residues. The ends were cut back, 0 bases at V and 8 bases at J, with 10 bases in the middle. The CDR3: CSARDIILGELFF. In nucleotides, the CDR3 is TGCAGTGCTAGAGATATCATCCTAGGGGAGCTGTTTTTT.